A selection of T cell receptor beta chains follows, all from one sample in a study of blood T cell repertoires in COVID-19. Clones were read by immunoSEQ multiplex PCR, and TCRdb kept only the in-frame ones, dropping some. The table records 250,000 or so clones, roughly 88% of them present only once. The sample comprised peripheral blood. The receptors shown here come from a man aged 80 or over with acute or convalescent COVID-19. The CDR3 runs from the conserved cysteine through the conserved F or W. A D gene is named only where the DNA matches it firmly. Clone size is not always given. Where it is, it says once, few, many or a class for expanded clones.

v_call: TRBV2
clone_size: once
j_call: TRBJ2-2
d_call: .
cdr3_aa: CASSEQFTGELFF
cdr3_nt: TGTGCCAGCAGTGAACAGTTCACCGGGGAGCTGTTTTTT

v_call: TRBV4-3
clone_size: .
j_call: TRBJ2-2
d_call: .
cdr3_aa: CASSQAIIRANTGELFF
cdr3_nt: TGCGCCAGCAGCCAAGCTATCATCAGGGCGAACACCGGGGAGCTGTTTTTT

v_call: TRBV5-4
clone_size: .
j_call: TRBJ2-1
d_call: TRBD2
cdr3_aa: CASRKTSGGYNEQFF
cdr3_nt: TGTGCCAGCAGGAAGACTAGCGGGGGGTACAATGAGCAGTTCTTC

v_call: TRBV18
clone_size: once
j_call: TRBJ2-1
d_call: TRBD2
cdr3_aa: CASSPGLADYNEQFF
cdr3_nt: TGTGCCAGCTCACCGGGACTAGCGGATTACAATGAGCAGTTCTTC

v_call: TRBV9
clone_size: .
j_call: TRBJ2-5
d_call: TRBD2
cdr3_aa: CASSVVDGGASETQYF
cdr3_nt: TGTGCCAGCAGCGTAGTTGACGGGGGGGCCTCAGAGACCCAGTACTTC

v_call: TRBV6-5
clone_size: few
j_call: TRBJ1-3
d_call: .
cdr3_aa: CASSLTISGNTIYF
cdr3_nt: TGTGCCAGCAGTCTGACAATCTCTGGAAACACCATATATTTT

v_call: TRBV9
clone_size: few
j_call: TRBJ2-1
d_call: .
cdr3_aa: CASSALEGSSYNEQFF
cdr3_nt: TGTGCCAGCAGCGCCTTGGAGGGTAGCTCCTACAATGAGCAGTTCTTC

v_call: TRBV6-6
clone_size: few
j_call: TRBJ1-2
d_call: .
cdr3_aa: CASRSPTAQRYGYTF
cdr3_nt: TGTGCCAGCAGGTCACCGACAGCTCAGCGATATGGCTACACCTTC

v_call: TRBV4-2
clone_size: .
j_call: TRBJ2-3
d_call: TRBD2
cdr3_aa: CASSGVAGGGTQYF
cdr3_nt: TGTGCCAGCAGCGGGGTAGCGGGGGGAGGTACGCAGTATTTT

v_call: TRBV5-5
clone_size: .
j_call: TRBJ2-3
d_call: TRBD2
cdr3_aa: CASSFGTSGGATDTQYF
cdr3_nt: TGTGCCAGCAGCTTCGGGACTAGCGGGGGGGCCACAGATACGCAGTATTTT

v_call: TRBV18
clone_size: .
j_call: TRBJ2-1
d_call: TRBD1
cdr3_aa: CASSPGQAYNEQFF
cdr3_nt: TGTGCCAGCTCCCCGGGACAGGCATACAATGAGCAGTTCTTC

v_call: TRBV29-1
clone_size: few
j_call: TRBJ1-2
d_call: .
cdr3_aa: CSVPGTGGYTF
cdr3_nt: TGCAGCGTTCCGGGGACTGGTGGCTACACCTTC

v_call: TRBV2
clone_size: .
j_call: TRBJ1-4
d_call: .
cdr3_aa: CASSELRDTNEKLFF
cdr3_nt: TGTGCCAGCAGTGAACTCAGGGATACTAATGAAAAACTGTTTTTT

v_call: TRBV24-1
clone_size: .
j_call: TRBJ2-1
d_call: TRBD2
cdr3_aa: CATSETTSVWGNEQFF
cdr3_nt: TGTGCCACCAGTGAAACCACTAGCGTCTGGGGTAATGAGCAGTTCTTC

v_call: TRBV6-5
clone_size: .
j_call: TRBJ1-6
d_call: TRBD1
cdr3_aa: CASSSGQGFPLHF
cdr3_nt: TGTGCCAGCAGCTCGGGACAGGGCTTCCCCCTCCACTTT

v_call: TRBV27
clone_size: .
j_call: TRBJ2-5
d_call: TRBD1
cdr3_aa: CASSPYKMDRGGMETQYF
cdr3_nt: TGTGCCAGCAGTCCCTATAAGATGGACAGGGGAGGAATGGAGACCCAGTACTTC

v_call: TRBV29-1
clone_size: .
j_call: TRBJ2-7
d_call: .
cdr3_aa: CSVGLYPGVRNEQYF
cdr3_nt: TGCAGCGTTGGGTTATATCCAGGGGTTCGAAACGAGCAGTACTTC

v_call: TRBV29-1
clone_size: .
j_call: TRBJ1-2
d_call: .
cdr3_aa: CSVTTGGRYYGYTF
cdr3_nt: TGCAGCGTTACTACGGGGGGGCGGTACTATGGCTACACCTTC

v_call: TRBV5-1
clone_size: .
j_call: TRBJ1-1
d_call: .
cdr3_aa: CASSLEQDTEAFF
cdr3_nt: TGCGCCAGCAGCTTGGAACAGGACACTGAAGCTTTCTTT

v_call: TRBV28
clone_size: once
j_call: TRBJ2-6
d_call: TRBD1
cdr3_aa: CASTITGASSGANVLTF
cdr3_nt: TGTGCCAGCACCATCACAGGGGCGAGCTCTGGGGCCAACGTCCTGACTTTC

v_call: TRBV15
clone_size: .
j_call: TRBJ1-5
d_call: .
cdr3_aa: CATSRDLDQPQHF
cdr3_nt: TGTGCCACCAGCAGAGATCTAGACCAGCCCCAGCATTTT

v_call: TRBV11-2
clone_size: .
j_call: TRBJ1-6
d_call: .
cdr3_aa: CASSLVSGFNSPLHF
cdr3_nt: TGTGCCAGCAGCTTAGTATCAGGGTTTAATTCACCCCTCCACTTT

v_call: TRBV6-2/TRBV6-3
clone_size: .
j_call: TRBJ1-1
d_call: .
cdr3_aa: CASSYPSMGDMNTEAFF
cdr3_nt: TGTGCCAGCAGTTACCCATCCATGGGGGACATGAACACTGAAGCTTTCTTT

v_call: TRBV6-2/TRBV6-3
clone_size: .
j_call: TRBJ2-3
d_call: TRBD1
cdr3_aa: CASSYQQGVADTQYF
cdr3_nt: TGTGCCAGCAGTTACCAGCAGGGGGTCGCAGATACGCAGTATTTT

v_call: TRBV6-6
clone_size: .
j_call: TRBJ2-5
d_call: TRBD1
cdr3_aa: CASSYSDRGFETQYF
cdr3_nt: TGTGCCAGCAGTTACTCGGACAGGGGTTTTGAGACCCAGTACTTC

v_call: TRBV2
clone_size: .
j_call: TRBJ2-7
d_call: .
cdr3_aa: CASTGLEFRNEQYF
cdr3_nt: TGTGCCAGCACCGGTCTAGAATTTCGGAACGAGCAGTACTTC

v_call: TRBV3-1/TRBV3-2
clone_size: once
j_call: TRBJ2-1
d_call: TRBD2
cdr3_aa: CASSPPIDAGEYNEQFF
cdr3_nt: TGTGCCAGCAGCCCACCCATCGATGCGGGGGAATACAATGAGCAGTTCTTC

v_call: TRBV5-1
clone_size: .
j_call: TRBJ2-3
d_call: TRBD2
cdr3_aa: CASSLEASGGPAQITQYF
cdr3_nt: TGCGCCAGCAGCTTGGAGGCTAGCGGGGGCCCCGCACAGATTACGCAGTATTTT

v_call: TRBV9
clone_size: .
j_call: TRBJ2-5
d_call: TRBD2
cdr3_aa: CASSVPGLAGGGQETQYF
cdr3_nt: TGTGCCAGCAGCGTACCGGGACTAGCGGGAGGAGGCCAAGAGACCCAGTACTTC

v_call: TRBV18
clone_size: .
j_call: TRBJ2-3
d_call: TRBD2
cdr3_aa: CASTMGRAITDTQYF
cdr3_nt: TGTGCCAGCACAATGGGGAGGGCCATCACAGATACGCAGTATTTT

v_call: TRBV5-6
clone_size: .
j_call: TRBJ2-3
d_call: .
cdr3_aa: CASSLLVPTDTQYF
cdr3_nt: TGTGCCAGCAGCCTACTGGTACCCACAGATACGCAGTATTTT